The following is a TCR beta chain sequence with its context. These data belong to a study of T cell responses to AZD1222 COVID-19 vaccine. Method: immunoSEQ multiplex PCR; TCRdb's copy keeps in-frame clones and lacks some. The table includes 80,000 to 100,000 clones, approximately 88% detected once. Trimming left V 3 bases short and J 3 bases short, with 12 bases between. The CDR3 runs 14 residues. The sequencing here drew on peripheral blood, taken on day 0 of AZD1222 vaccination. This clonotype was obtained from an adult in good health. This sequence joins TRBV23-1 and TRBJ2-7, with D perhaps TRBD1 or TRBD2 (5 bases each). TRBV23-1 is marked as an open reading frame, function uncertain. The CDR3 sequence: CASSQGPPFYEQYF. The CDR3 DNA reads as TGCGCCAGCAGTCAGGGACCCCCGTTCTACGAGCAGTACTTC.